This TCR beta chain derives from a study of blood T cell repertoires in COVID-19. The wider study: Acute-phase and convalescent COVID-19 samples originated in the United States, Italy and Spain. Sample material is recorded as cDNA or gDNA derived from T cells, B-cell-depleted T cells, or PBMCs.

This clone was recorded a few times. Study processing details: Amplification of reference gene primers provided the estimated nucleated cell counts. Using immunoSEQ multiplex PCR, the repertoire was profiled, and TCRdb retains in-frame clones only, with some absent. That table supplies the V and J calls and clone size; D and trimming were determined from the DNA. The table has some 150,000 clones, 80% to 90% seen once; the top ten hold about 0.95%. In germline, CDR1 is SGDLS, CDR2 YYNGEE. The trim removed 1 base at V and 3 bases at J, leaving 9 bases unmatched. CDR3 length: 16 residues. Sequencing was carried out using peripheral blood. This sequence joins TRBV9 and TRBJ1-2; TRBD1 matches at 7 bases. The sequence came from a man aged 35-49 years with acute or convalescent COVID-19. The CDR3 DNA reads TGTGCCAGCAGCGTATTTACGGGACAGCTGGACTATGGCTACACCTTC. Amino acid sequence: CASSVFTGQLDYGYTF. The full variable domain, with the rest looked up from reference TRBV9 and TRBJ1-2, is DSGVTQTPKHLITATGQRVTLRCSPRSGDLSVYWYQQSLDQGLQFLIQYYNGEERAKGNILERFSAQQFPDLHSELNLSSLELGDSALYFCASSVFTGQLDYGYTFGSGTRLTVV.